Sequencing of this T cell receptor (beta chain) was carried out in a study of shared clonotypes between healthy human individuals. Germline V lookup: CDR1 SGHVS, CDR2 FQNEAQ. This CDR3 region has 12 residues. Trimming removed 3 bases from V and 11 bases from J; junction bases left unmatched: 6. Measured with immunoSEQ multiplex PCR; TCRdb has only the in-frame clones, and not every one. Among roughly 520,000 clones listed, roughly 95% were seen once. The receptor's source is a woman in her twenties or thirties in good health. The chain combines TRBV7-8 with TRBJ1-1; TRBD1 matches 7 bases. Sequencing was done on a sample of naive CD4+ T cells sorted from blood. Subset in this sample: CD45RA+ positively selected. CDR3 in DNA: TGTGCCAGCAGCTTCAGGGGGGAGGTGGCTTTCTTT. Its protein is CASSFRGEVAFF.